These 30 T cell receptor beta chains were sequenced from one sample in a study of metastatic and nonmetastatic thyroid tumors. The entire patient cohort was treatment-naive prior to thyroid surgery. From the PCR reads, TCRdb re-called clones with MiXCR. Counted here are 22,000 or so clones, about 14% occurring once; the ten biggest clones make up about 15%. Sequenced material: tumor tissue. These receptors all come from a female donor with papillary thyroid cancer or a benign thyroid nodule (not recorded which). Some clones in this sample may be carry-over from other donors' samples.

This clone was seen many times. The V call is TRBV7-2, the J call TRBJ2-7, with 10 bases fitting TRBD2. Germline values: CDR1 SGHTA, CDR2 FQGNSA. The CDR3 is made up of 15 amino acids. With 6 bases clipped from V and 3 bases from J, the junction kept 8 bases outside the gene matches. The CDR3 sequence is CASRRSGRASYEQYF. The CDR3 nucleotides are TGTGCCAGCAGACGAAGCGGGAGGGCCAGCTACGAGCAGTACTTC.

By sample share, this clone is large. This sequence joins TRBV6-1 and TRBJ1-6; D uncertain. CDR3 length equals 16 residues. The germline gives CDR1 MNHNS, CDR2 SASEGT. Trimming took off 8 bases at V and 0 bases at J, with 14 bases between the two ends. The DNA of the CDR3 is TGTGCCAGCCCCGACTTCTCCAGCTCCTATAATTCACCCCTCCACTTT. Protein sequence: CASPDFSSSYNSPLHF.

The chain employs TRBV7-2 and TRBJ2-3; D is uncertain. Germline V gene data show CDR1 as SGHTA and CDR2 as FQGNSA. V was clipped by 6 bases and J by 2 bases, with 3 bases between them. This CDR3 has 11 amino acids. The CDR3 sequence: CASSLTDTQYF. DNA of the CDR3: TGTGCCAGCAGTCTCACAGATACGCAGTATTTT.

This clone has more than one count but fewer than ten. A junction end diverges from the germline sequence, so it may reflect a read error. The J gene is TRBJ2-2, the V gene TRBV10-3; D not resolved. Germline CDR1 reads ENHRY; CDR2 reads SYGVKD. The CDR3 length is 14 residues. Here the CDR3 DNA reads TGTGCCATCACTCAAGTGACGGGTACCGCGGAGCTGTTTTTT. Amino acids: CAITQVTGTAELFF.

In its sample, this clone was seen many times. The V and J genes are TRBV12-3 or TRBV12-4 and TRBJ2-5; 11 positions agree with TRBD2. The CDR3 runs 16 residues. V was clipped by 8 bases and J by 7 bases; unmatched bases: 15. CDR3 protein: CASFRGLAEGSGTQYF. CDR3 coding DNA: TGTGCCAGCTTTAGGGGACTAGCGGAGGGAAGTGGGACCCAGTACTTC.

There are many counts of this clone. The V and J genes are TRBV9 and TRBJ2-5; the match to TRBD2 covers 10 bases. With V trimmed by 2 bases and J by 4 bases, 5 bases remained unmatched. Looked up from germline, CDR1 is SGDLS and CDR2 is YYNGEE. The CDR3 extends over 15 amino acids. As DNA, the CDR3 is TGTGCCAGCAGCGTGGAAAGCGGGAGGGTAGAGACCCAGTACTTC. Translated: CASSVESGRVETQYF.

This clone was observed at least ten times. This sequence joins TRBV7-2 and TRBJ2-1, with no clear D. Trimming pared 1 base from V and 2 bases from J, leaving 6 bases between. The CDR3 spans 14 residues. Germline V gene data show CDR1 as SGHTA and CDR2 as FQGNSA. In nucleotides, the CDR3 is TGTGCCAGCAGCTTAGAACGGACCTACAATGAGCAGTTCTTC. Protein: CASSLERTYNEQFF.

This clone has only a few counts. The CDR3 region is CASSLGPTYEQYF. CDR3 bases: TGTGCCAGCAGTTTAGGGCCCACCTACGAGCAGTACTTC. The chain has TRBV6-1 and TRBJ2-7, with D uncertain. CDR1 is MNHNS, CDR2 SASEGT, per germline. The CDR3 length is 13 residues. The V end lost 5 bases, the J end lost 2 bases, and 10 bases lay between the germline ends.

This clone has a count of ten or more. The rearrangement links TRBV20-1 to TRBJ1-5; perhaps TRBD1 as D (6 bases). Between the trimmed V and J ends, which lost 1 base and 1 base, there was a span of 17 bases. This CDR3 contains 17 residues. CDR1 and CDR2 (germline): DFQATT, SNEGSKA (reference sequence). CDR3 protein: CSARATTGMVSNQPQHF. The DNA for the CDR3 is TGCAGTGCTAGAGCTACTACAGGGATGGTGAGCAATCAGCCCCAGCATTTT.

This clone was counted many times. Being one base from a much bigger clone, this may be a read error. The chain employs TRBV2 and TRBJ1-1; TRBD1 matches at 9 bases. The germline CDR1 and CDR2 sequences are SNHLY and FYNNEI. The length of the CDR3 is 14 residues. The CDR3 coding sequence is TGTGCCGGCAGTGAGGACAGGGGCCTTACTGAAGCTTTCTTT. It translates to CAGSEDRGLTEAFF.

About this clone: Without the conserved terminal phenylalanine or tryptophan, this CDR3 likely stems from a read error. V gene TRBV7-9 combines with J gene TRBJ1-5; no clear D gene. Per germline, CDR1 SEHNR and CDR2 FQNEAQ (reference sequence). The CDR3 spans 12 residues. Trimming took off 0 bases at V and 5 bases at J, with 2 bases between the two ends. CDR3 sequence: CASSLAYQPQHS. DNA of the CDR3: TGTGCCAGCAGCTTAGCGTATCAGCCCCAGCATTCT.

This clone was recorded only once. The rearrangement uses TRBV5-1 and TRBJ1-2, with TRBD1 as a possible D gene (6 bases). CDR3 length: 13 residues. V dropped 0 bases and J dropped 8 bases, with 11 bases sitting between them. Germline assignment: CDR1 SGHRS and CDR2 YFSETQ. Here the CDR3 DNA reads TGCGCCAGCAGCTTGGTCGGGGGCCTCGGCTACACCTTC. Translated, it gives CASSLVGGLGYTF. Full variable domain (missing parts from reference TRBV5-1 and TRBJ1-2): KAGVTQTPRYLIKTRGQQVTLSCSPISGHRSVSWYQQTPGQGLQFLFEYFSETQRNKGNFPGRFSGRQFSNSRSEMNVSTLELGDSALYLCASSLVGGLGYTFGSGTRLTVV.

The rearrangement joins TRBV20-1 to TRBJ2-3; D ambiguous. This CDR3 contains 14 residues. From germline, CDR1 is DFQATT and CDR2 SNEGSKA (reference sequence). V lost 6 bases and J lost 0, with 13 bases in between. Here the CDR3 DNA reads TGCAGTGCGCCCAATGCGGCTAGCACAGATACGCAGTATTTT. It translates to CSAPNAASTDTQYF.

There are many counts of this clone. V and J are TRBV4-2 and TRBJ1-1, with TRBD1 as a possible D gene (5 bases). V shed 6 bases and J shed 0 bases, with 26 bases lying between them. The CDR3 extends over 19 amino acids. Per the germline V gene, CDR1 is LGHNA and CDR2 is YNFKEQ. CDR3 sequence (DNA): TGTGCCAGCAGTACGGGACCGCGGACGGCGGTAGGCGTGAACACTGAAGCTTTCTTT. It encodes CASSTGPRTAVGVNTEAFF.

Ten or more counts support this clone. This sequence may be a read error, since a much larger clone differs from it by one base. The missing conserved phenylalanine or tryptophan at the end of this CDR3 makes a read error likely. The genes are TRBV5-1 and TRBJ1-1; no clear D gene. Germline assignment: CDR1 SGHRS and CDR2 YFSETQ. The V gene lost 3 bases and the J gene lost 4 bases, with 10 bases spanning the gap. CDR3 length: 13 amino acids. The DNA for the CDR3 is TGCGCCAGCAGCTCCCCGGCGGGCACTGAAGCTTTCCTT. Residues: CASSSPAGTEAFL.

This clone was seen repeatedly, ten times or more. The genes are TRBV18 and TRBJ2-5; 8 nucleotides agree with TRBD2. With V trimmed by 1 base and J by 3 bases, 4 bases remained unmatched. The germline V gene encodes CDR1 KGHSH and CDR2 LQKENI. The CDR3 length is 15 residues. The CDR3 DNA sequence: TGTGCCAGCTCACCACTCCGCGGGGGGAAAGAGACCCAGTACTTC. It codes for CASSPLRGGKETQYF.

This clone was seen at least ten times. The V call is TRBV18, the J call TRBJ2-7; the match to TRBD1 covers 7 bases. Germline trimming cut 6 bases from V and 3 bases from J; bases unmatched to any gene: 8. This CDR3 contains 14 residues. Germline V gene sequence: CDR1 KGHSH, CDR2 LQKENI. CDR3 nucleotides: TGTGCCAGCTCCCCCTTCGACAGGGTCTACGAGCAGTACTTC. It yields the protein CASSPFDRVYEQYF.

This clone occurred many times. The chain's CDR3 is CASRQTGTGDYEQYF. The CDR3 DNA is TGTGCCAGCAGGCAGACCGGGACAGGGGACTACGAGCAGTACTTC. The V and J genes are TRBV6-1 and TRBJ2-7; 10 bases are a match to TRBD1. CDR1 and CDR2 from the germline V gene are MNHNS and SASEGT. The CDR3 sequence is 15 residues long. The V segment lost 6 bases and the J segment 3 bases; nucleotides outside the gene matches: 8.

As regards this clone: A read error may be the cause here, since a much bigger clone is one base away. The chain employs TRBV3-1 and TRBJ1-1, with no clear D. CDR3 length equals 13 residues. Germline V gene data show CDR1 as LGHDT and CDR2 as YNNKEL (reference sequence). DNA of the CDR3: TGTGCCAGCAGCCAAGACCTACTGGGCGAAGCTTCCTTT. This encodes CASSQDLLGEASF.

This clone was counted ten times or more. This specimen includes other DNA sequences encoding the same CDR3. This chain connects TRBV19 to TRBJ2-2; a weak D match, TRBD1 (6 bases). Germline V gene data show CDR1 as LNHDA and CDR2 as SQIVND (reference sequence). V lost 7 bases, J lost 5 bases, and 17 bases lay in between. The CDR3 runs to 15 residues. CDR3 coding DNA: TGTGCCAGTATCCCAACAGGGTCGGGGACCGGGGAGCTGTTTTTT. Amino acids: CASIPTGSGTGELFF.

This clone was recorded at least ten times. This chain connects TRBV3-1 to TRBJ2-5, with D unresolved. Germline values: CDR1 LGHDT, CDR2 YNNKEL (reference sequence). The CDR3 spans 12 residues. V was pared by 0 bases and J by 4 bases, with 3 bases between. The CDR3 is CASSQEGETQYF. CDR3 DNA: TGTGCCAGCAGCCAAGAGGGAGAGACCCAGTACTTC.

This clone was seen ten or more times. V is TRBV5-1 and J is TRBJ2-1; TRBD1 or TRBD2 may be the D gene (5 bases each). This CDR3 is 17 amino acids long. Germline V gene sequence: CDR1 SGHRS, CDR2 YFSETQ. Trimming cost V 7 bases and J 0 bases, with 20 bases left between them. CDR3 sequence: CASLPGPGTHSYNEQFF. The CDR3 nucleotides are TGCGCCAGCCTCCCTGGACCTGGGACCCACTCCTACAATGAGCAGTTCTTC.

This clone was observed at least ten times. V gene TRBV20-1 combines with J gene TRBJ2-1; TRBD2 agrees at 9 bases. The CDR3 spans 16 residues. The germline gives CDR1 DFQATT, CDR2 SNEGSKA (reference sequence). V dropped 0 bases and J dropped 6; count of bases not matched to a gene: 9. CDR3 coding DNA: TGCAGTGCTAGAGATCATGCGGGGGGGCACCCCAATGAGCAGTTCTTC. Its protein is CSARDHAGGHPNEQFF.

Worth noting for this clone: A much more abundant neighbour one base away suggests this may be a read error. The chain is built from TRBV7-2 and TRBJ2-5; 14 bases are shared with TRBD2. Germline-derived CDR1 and CDR2 are SGHTA and FQGNSA. The CDR3 sequence is 14 residues long. V dropped 7 bases and J dropped 5; count of bases not matched to a gene: 3. The DNA of the CDR3 is TGTGCCAGCACTTGGACTAGCGGGGGGGAGACCCAGTACTTC. Its translation is CASTWTSGGETQYF.

This clone has ten or more counts. This may arise from a read error, as a much more abundant clone is one base away. The V gene is TRBV11-2, the J gene TRBJ2-1; D possibly corresponds to TRBD2 (6 bases). The CDR3 extends over 15 amino acids. Germline lookup yields CDR1 SGHAT and CDR2 FQNNGV. Here the CDR3 DNA reads TGTGCCAGCGGCTTAGTAGGGGACTCCGACAATGAGCAGTTCTTC. Translated: CASGLVGDSDNEQFF.

This clone was detected ten times or more. Here the CDR3 DNA reads TGCAGTGCTCGGGCCCGAAGGGGCTACACCTTC. This encodes CSARARRGYTF. The chain has TRBV20-1 and TRBJ1-2, with D unresolved. The germline gives CDR1 DFQATT, CDR2 SNEGSKA (reference sequence). The CDR3 loop spans 11 amino acids. With 5 bases removed from V and 8 bases from J, the gap between germline ends came to 12 bases.

This clone was counted at least ten times. The rearrangement links TRBV7-6 to TRBJ2-5; 9 bases match TRBD1. V lost 2 bases and J lost 5; bases outside the gene matches: 6. CDR3 length: 15 amino acids. From germline, CDR1 is SGHVS and CDR2 FNYEAQ. CDR3 region: CASSLPGQGRETQYF. CDR3 DNA: TGTGCCAGCAGCTTACCTGGACAGGGGAGGGAGACCCAGTACTTC.

This clone occurred a few times. A much larger clone differs by one base, so this may be a read error. The V call is TRBV20-1, the J call TRBJ2-7; D is undetermined. Germline assignment: CDR1 DFQATT and CDR2 SNEGSKA (reference sequence). The CDR3 contains 11 residues. Here the CDR3 DNA reads TGCAGTGCTAGGTTGGAGTACGGGCAGTACTTC. Translating it yields CSARLEYGQYF.

This clone was recorded a few times. This chain links TRBV5-1 with TRBJ2-3, with 7 nucleotides matching TRBD2. V dropped 4 bases and J dropped 6; count of bases not matched to a gene: 17. The germline gives CDR1 SGHRS, CDR2 YFSETQ. CDR3 length: 17 amino acids. The CDR3 loop is CASSTRLATPPGDTQYF. The CDR3, as DNA: TGCGCCAGCAGCACACGACTAGCTACTCCCCCGGGGGATACGCAGTATTTT.

Worth noting for this clone: Additional DNA sequences in this sample encode the identical CDR3. V gene TRBV5-4 combines with J gene TRBJ2-7; TRBD2 is a possible D gene (6 bases). The V end lost 0 bases, the J end lost 0 bases, and 13 bases lay between the germline ends. Germline V gene sequence: CDR1 SGHNT, CDR2 YYREEE (reference sequence). The length of the CDR3 is 16 residues. In DNA, the CDR3 is TGTGCCAGCAGCTTGGGCCTCGGCGGGAACTCCTACGAGCAGTACTTC. Protein product: CASSLGLGGNSYEQYF.